A selection of T cell receptor beta chains follows, all from one sample in a study of control samples from healthy donors and cancer patients. Measured with immunoSEQ multiplex PCR; TCRdb has only the in-frame clones, and not every one. The sample has around 77,000 clones; around 92% are singletons. The specimen sequenced was blood. All receptors come from a woman aged 55-70 years in good health. Each CDR3 is given with its conserved first and last residue. The D gene is left open where the match is weak. The size field is filled for only some rows; it gives once, few, many or a size class.

cdr3_aa	cdr3_nt	v_call	j_call	d_call	clone_size
CASSLSGLGNTIYF	TGTGCCAGCAGCTTGTCAGGGCTTGGAAACACCATATATTTT	TRBV5-4	TRBJ1-3	-	-
CASRGQRTLKYSGANVLTF	TGTGCCAGCAGAGGACAGAGAACCTTGAAATACTCTGGGGCCAACGTCCTGACTTTC	TRBV28	TRBJ2-6	-	-
CASTWTGRTGELFF	TGTGCCAGCACCTGGACAGGGCGCACCGGGGAGCTGTTTTTT	TRBV11-1	TRBJ2-2	TRBD1	-
CASSLGQGAFEQYF	TGTGCCAGCAGCTTAGGACAGGGGGCGTTCGAGCAGTACTTC	TRBV7-9	TRBJ2-7	TRBD1	-
CASSPSGGHGNTIYF	TGTGCCAGCAGCCCCTCCGGGGGGCATGGAAACACCATATATTTT	TRBV7-8	TRBJ1-3	-	-
CASSPPSGQGTEAFF	TGTGCCAGCAGTCCCCCATCAGGGCAGGGCACTGAAGCTTTCTTT	TRBV28	TRBJ1-1	-	-
CASSHSWDPRNEQFF	TGTGCCAGCAGCCACAGCTGGGACCCACGGAATGAGCAGTTCTTC	TRBV7-3	TRBJ2-1	-	-
CSVAWDNSPLHF	TGCAGCGTTGCTTGGGATAATTCACCCCTCCACTTT	TRBV29-1	TRBJ1-6	-	-
CASSPSSGGHNSPLHF	TGTGCCAGCTCACCCTCGTCCGGAGGGCATAATTCACCCCTCCACTTT	TRBV18	TRBJ1-6	-	-
CASSEGGTTGELFF	TGTGCCAGCAGCGAGGGGGGAACGACCGGGGAGCTGTTTTTT	TRBV9	TRBJ2-2	-	-
CASSLNTGGVAFF	TGTGCCAGCAGCTTAAATACAGGGGGCGTAGCTTTCTTT	TRBV7-3	TRBJ1-1	TRBD1	-
CASSQGPASGKNIQYF	TGCGCCAGCAGCCAAGGACCGGCATCGGGCAAAAACATTCAGTACTTC	TRBV4-1	TRBJ2-4	-	few
CASSANSGANVLTF	TGTGCCAGCAGCGCCAACTCTGGGGCCAACGTCCTGACTTTC	TRBV9	TRBJ2-6	-	-
CASSLYLGGLTDTQYF	TGTGCCAGCAGCTTATATTTGGGAGGACTCACAGATACGCAGTATTTT	TRBV7-2	TRBJ2-3	-	-
CASSFFSDSNTEAFF	TGTGCCAGCAGTTTTTTCTCGGACAGCAACACTGAAGCTTTCTTT	TRBV28	TRBJ1-1	-	-
CASSTLLAAMAHNEQFF	TGTGCCAGCTCAACCCTTCTAGCGGCCATGGCCCACAATGAGCAGTTCTTC	TRBV18	TRBJ2-1	TRBD2	-
CASSLDQGAGGNTIYF	TGCGCCAGCAGCCTAGATCAGGGGGCTGGTGGAAACACCATATATTTT	TRBV5-1	TRBJ1-3	TRBD1	-
CASSERPETQYF	TGTGCCAGCAGTGAGAGGCCGGAGACCCAGTACTTC	TRBV2	TRBJ2-5	-	-
CASSWTAQDSPLHF	TGTGCCAGCAGCTGGACGGCCCAAGATTCACCCCTCCACTTT	TRBV11-2	TRBJ1-6	-	-
CASSERGRGGGYTF	TGTGCCAGCAGTGAGAGGGGCAGGGGAGGTGGCTACACCTTC	TRBV2	TRBJ1-2	-	-
CSVGQDTQYF	TGCAGCGTTGGACAGGATACGCAGTATTTT	TRBV29-1	TRBJ2-3	-	-
CASSVGSASYNEQFF	TGTGCCAGCAGCGTCGGGTCGGCCTCCTACAATGAGCAGTTCTTC	TRBV9	TRBJ2-1	-	-
CASSFSSGNTIYF	TGCGCCAGCAGCTTTAGCTCTGGAAACACCATATATTTT	TRBV5-1	TRBJ1-3	-	-
CASSYGRLNTEAFF	TGTGCCAGCAGTTACGGCAGATTGAACACTGAAGCTTTCTTT	TRBV6-6	TRBJ1-1	-	-
CASSFPSETSGNTIYF	TGTGCCAGCAGCTTCCCAAGCGAAACGTCAGGAAACACCATATATTTT	TRBV5-8	TRBJ1-3	-	-
CASSQGPPLYEQYF	TGCGCCAGCAGCCAAGGCCCCCCCCTCTACGAGCAGTACTTC	TRBV4-1	TRBJ2-7	-	-
CASSPPRDTGELFF	TGTGCCAGCTCACCACCACGCGACACCGGGGAGCTGTTTTTT	TRBV18	TRBJ2-2	-	-
CASSPGSQSTEAFF	TGTGCCAGCAGTCCCGGAAGTCAAAGCACTGAAGCTTTCTTT	TRBV28	TRBJ1-1	-	once
CASSYEDRGETQYF	TGTGCCAGCAGCTACGAGGACAGGGGCGAGACCCAGTACTTC	TRBV7-2	TRBJ2-5	TRBD1	-
CSASRLAGKVADTQYF	TGCAGTGCTAGTCGACTAGCGGGGAAGGTGGCAGATACGCAGTATTTT	TRBV20-1	TRBJ2-3	TRBD2	-
CASSTGQGPTDYGYTF	TGCGCCAGCAGCACGGGACAGGGTCCCACTGACTATGGCTACACCTTC	TRBV5-1	TRBJ1-2	TRBD1	few
CASSYFRTGLGYTF	TGTGCCAGCAGTTACTTTAGGACAGGGTTAGGCTACACCTTC	TRBV6-5	TRBJ1-2	TRBD1	-
CASSYQGTRYSNQPQHF	TGTGCCAGTAGTTACCAGGGGACCCGATATAGCAATCAGCCCCAGCATTTT	TRBV19	TRBJ1-5	-	-
CASSYAGVHQPQHF	TGTGCCAGCAGTTACGCAGGGGTCCATCAGCCCCAGCATTTT	TRBV6-6	TRBJ1-5	-	-
CASSQSTSGYEQYF	TGTGCCAGCAGCCAATCTACTAGCGGCTACGAGCAGTACTTC	TRBV3-1/TRBV3-2	TRBJ2-7	TRBD2	-
CASSPRSLASYEQYF	TGTGCCAGCTCACCACGATCTCTAGCGAGCTACGAGCAGTACTTC	TRBV18	TRBJ2-7	-	-
CASSHPRLAGAGELFF	TGTGCCAGTAGCCACCCTCGACTAGCGGGAGCCGGGGAGCTGTTTTTT	TRBV19	TRBJ2-2	TRBD2	-
CASSLWDGNQPQHF	TGTGCCAGCAGTTTATGGGACGGAAATCAGCCCCAGCATTTT	TRBV28	TRBJ1-5	-	few
CASSEQGNYGYTF	TGTGCCAGCAGTGAACAGGGGAACTATGGCTACACCTTC	TRBV12-3/TRBV12-4	TRBJ1-2	TRBD1	-
CASSPRQGSDTQYF	TGTGCCAGCTCACCACGGCAGGGTTCAGATACGCAGTATTTT	TRBV18	TRBJ2-3	-	-
CASSGESQPQHF	TGTGCCAGCAGCGGAGAGTCTCAGCCCCAGCATTTT	TRBV7-9	TRBJ1-5	-	-
CASSILLRTVNYGYTF	TGTGCCAGTAGTATACTGCTCCGGACAGTGAACTATGGCTACACCTTC	TRBV19	TRBJ1-2	-	-
CASSANPGSSTGELFF	TGTGCCAGCAGCGCTAATCCGGGCTCATCGACCGGGGAGCTGTTTTTT	TRBV9	TRBJ2-2	-	-
CASSPSSPTEAFF	TGTGCCAGCAGCCCATCCTCCCCCACTGAAGCTTTCTTT	TRBV3-1/TRBV3-2	TRBJ1-1	-	-
CASSLAQETQYF	TGTGCCAGCAGCTTAGCGCAAGAGACCCAGTACTTC	TRBV7-8	TRBJ2-5	-	few
CASSPGQGISGANVLTF	TGTGCCAGCAGTCCGGGACAGGGAATCTCTGGGGCCAACGTCCTGACTTTC	TRBV28	TRBJ2-6	TRBD1	-
CASSPGTRDGTQLSHEQYF	TGTGCCAGCAGCCCAGGGACAAGGGACGGGACTCAGTTAAGCCACGAGCAGTACTTC	TRBV5-6	TRBJ2-7	-	few
CASSLNTDTQYF	TGCGCCAGCAGCTTAAATACAGATACGCAGTATTTT	TRBV5-1	TRBJ2-3	-	once
CASSTQGRDQPQHF	TGTGCCAGCAGTACACAGGGAAGGGATCAGCCCCAGCATTTT	TRBV2	TRBJ1-5	-	once
CASTVEGPRQYGQPQHF	TGTGCCAGCACCGTGGAAGGCCCCAGGCAGTACGGTCAGCCCCAGCATTTT	TRBV2	TRBJ1-5	-	-
CASSPRGRGRLGEQYF	TGTGCCAGCAGCCCGAGGGGACGGGGTCGTCTAGGCGAGCAGTACTTC	TRBV7-6	TRBJ2-7	-	-
CASSGSSGRAPGVANEQFF	TGTGCCAGCAGCGGTTCTAGCGGGAGGGCCCCCGGGGTCGCCAATGAGCAGTTCTTC	TRBV2	TRBJ2-1	TRBD2	-
CASSPRDRDNSPLHF	TGTGCCAGTAGTCCCCGGGACAGGGACAATTCACCCCTCCACTTT	TRBV19	TRBJ1-6	TRBD1	-
CASSFRDTTYEQYF	TGTGCCAGCAGCTTCCGGGACACAACCTACGAGCAGTACTTC	TRBV7-2	TRBJ2-7	-	-